This T cell receptor (beta chain) emerged from a study of PD-1 blockade in classical Hodgkin lymphoma. The time point denotes: cycle 4 day 1 (C4D1), after six to seven weeks of nivolumab. Every patient relapsed after autologous stem cell transplantation, and brentuximab vedotin exposure varied. Patients had relapsed/refractory classical Hodgkin lymphoma with complete response, partial response or progressive disease as best response. The CDR3 length is 14 residues. Germline V CDR1 and CDR2: SGHRS, YFSETQ. Trimming took off 4 bases at V and 3 bases at J, with 10 bases between the two ends. Study results and caveats: Exclusion was the outcome for patients who began nivolumab under 1 year after ASCT. Baseline TCR diversity was reportedly lower in newly diagnosed patients than in healthy donors. It was reported as lower still in relapsed/refractory patients. Complete responders showed a baseline diversity that resembled the diversity of newly diagnosed patients.

Comment on this clone: Its antigen is not known.

The method was immunoSEQ multiplex PCR; TCRdb's version includes in-frame clones alone and lacks a portion of them. The sample contains under 80,000 clones, about 90% of which appear only once. The receptor's source is a human donor with classical Hodgkin lymphoma. The chain employs TRBV5-1 and TRBJ1-4; D ambiguous. The sequencing here drew on peripheral blood mononuclear cells (PBMCs), taken before the fourth cycle of nivolumab. In DNA form, the CDR3 reads TGCGCCAGCAGCCAAGGGAGTTCTAATGAAAAACTGTTTTTT. Its protein is CASSQGSSNEKLFF.